This TCR beta chain originates from a study of breast tumors, draining lymph nodes, adjacent tissues. The study, taken as a whole, reports: Tumor and nontumor repertoires were significantly more similar in luminal-like than in basal-like breast cancer. The data were judged consistent with most tumor T cells coming from lymph node and expanding in tumor. Tumor TCR diversity was below lymph nodes but above nontumor tissue.

Concerning this clonotype: Its matching antigen is unknown. This CDR3 fails to terminate in the conserved phenylalanine or tryptophan, so it likely reflects a read error.

Breast cancer patients provided tissue from their axillary draining lymph nodes. Each CDR3 protein is one row after TCRdb ran MiXCR on the multiplex PCR reads. Here the sample spans approximately 300,000 distinct CDR3 sequences, 30% being singletons. CDR1 is LNHDA, CDR2 SQIVND, per germline (reference sequence). V was trimmed by 10 bases and J by 3 bases, leaving 6 bases between them. This CDR3 has 11 amino acids. This TCR derives from a female donor with breast cancer. Some clones in this sample may be carry-over from other donors' samples. The sequencing input was axillary lymph node tissue. The chain uses TRBV19 and TRBJ2-2, with a weak D call TRBD1 (5 bases). CDR3 in DNA: TGTGCCATAGGGGACACCGGGGAGCTGTTTCTT. This sequence encodes CAIGDTGELFL.